The TCR beta chain under discussion was sequenced for a study of neurological immune-mediated disorders. CDR3 length equals 14 residues. V was clipped by 2 bases and J by 8 bases, with 11 bases between them. CDR1 and CDR2 (germline): SGHRS, YFSETQ. This clonotype showed up many times. The antigen remains undetermined. One entry per CDR3 protein results from TCRdb running MiXCR on the 5' RACE reads. The sample lists 50,000 to 80,000 distinct CDR3 sequences, under 5% occurring once. General study results and limits: Phylogenetic grouping placed 18 of 34 multiple sclerosis patients' repertoires in one related-CDR3 cluster, a possible signature. The multiple sclerosis repertoire cluster had no clinical or MRI feature associated with it. HTLV-1-associated myelopathy ranked highest for TCR clonal expansion and multiple sclerosis lowest, beneath healthy controls. Across subjects, expanded clones had no CDR3 amino acid sequences in common, pointing to private repertoires in all groups.

The V gene is TRBV5-1, the J gene TRBJ1-6; D is possibly TRBD1 (5 bases). This sequence was found in a man younger than 40 with multiple sclerosis. The sequencing input was PBMCs. The chain's CDR3 is CASSFSRVDSPLHF. The DNA of the CDR3 is TGCGCCAGCAGCTTTTCCAGGGTGGATTCACCCCTCCACTTT.